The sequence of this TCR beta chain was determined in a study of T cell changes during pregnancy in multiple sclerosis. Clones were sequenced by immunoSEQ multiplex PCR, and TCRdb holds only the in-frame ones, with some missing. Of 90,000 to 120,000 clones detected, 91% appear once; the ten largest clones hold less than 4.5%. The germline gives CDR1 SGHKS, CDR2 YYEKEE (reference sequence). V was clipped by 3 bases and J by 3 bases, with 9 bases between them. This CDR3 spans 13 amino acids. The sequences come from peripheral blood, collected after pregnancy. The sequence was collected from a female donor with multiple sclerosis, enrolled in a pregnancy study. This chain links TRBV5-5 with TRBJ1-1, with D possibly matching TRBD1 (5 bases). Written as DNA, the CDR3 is TGTGCCAGCAGCTCAACAGGCCACACTGAAGCTTTCTTT. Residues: CASSSTGHTEAFF.